These T cell receptor beta chains were read from a single sample in a study of OX40 agonist ivuxolimab in advanced cancers. Produced via immunoSEQ multiplex PCR; TCRdb's table is partial and in-frame only. The sample yields tens of thousands of clones, about 88% seen once. The sequencing here drew on CD4+ or CD8+ T cells sorted from blood, taken in a trial of the OX40 agonist ivuxolimab. The receptor set was obtained from an adult with an advanced solid tumor such as melanoma, head and neck, liver or kidney cancer. The CDR3 runs from the conserved cysteine through the conserved F or W. D genes are given only for firm matches. Size is stated for part of the rows, as once, few or many counts, or as a class when the clone is expanded.

NA	TRBV7-7	NA	TRBJ2-1	CASSLEHFRRTEQFF	TGTGCTAGCAGCTTAGAGCACTTCCGCCGGACTGAGCAGTTCTTC
TRBD2	TRBV9	NA	TRBJ2-3	CASSPRTSGSTDTQYF	TGTGCCAGCAGCCCGAGGACTAGCGGGAGTACAGATACGCAGTATTTT
NA	TRBV7-3	NA	TRBJ2-3	CASSLVGSVNTDTQYF	TGTGCCAGCAGCTTAGTAGGGAGCGTTAATACAGATACGCAGTATTTT
NA	TRBV27	NA	TRBJ1-2	CASSPTTLPEGYTF	TGTGCCAGCAGTCCGACGACCCTCCCCGAGGGCTACACCTTC
NA	TRBV14	NA	TRBJ2-7	CASSRSYEQYF	TGTGCCAGCAGCCGATCCTACGAGCAGTACTTC
TRBD1	TRBV7-8	NA	TRBJ1-5	CASSPILGQGRLEGPQHF	TGTGCCAGCAGCCCAATCCTGGGACAGGGGCGGCTCGAAGGGCCCCAGCATTTT
TRBD1	TRBV28	once	TRBJ2-3	CASSFRSRTGASTDTQYF	TGTGCCAGCAGTTTTCGTTCAAGGACAGGGGCGAGCACAGATACGCAGTATTTT
TRBD1	TRBV10-3	NA	TRBJ2-2	CAISESWTGYGSGELFF	TGTGCCATCAGTGAGTCATGGACAGGGTATGGGTCCGGGGAGCTGTTTTTT
TRBD1	TRBV7-9	NA	TRBJ2-1	CASSYGQGSYNEQFF	TGTGCCAGCAGCTACGGACAGGGGTCCTACAATGAGCAGTTCTTC
NA	TRBV6-6	NA	TRBJ1-3	CASTSGAGVHLDTIYF	TGTGCCAGCACTTCTGGCGCGGGAGTCCACCTTGACACCATATATTTT
NA	TRBV7-2	NA	TRBJ1-2	CASSWVKGNYGYTF	TGTGCCAGCAGCTGGGTAAAGGGGAACTATGGCTACACCTTC